This T cell receptor beta chain was documented in a study of T cells in narcolepsy. Across the study: Enrolled donors included narcolepsy type 1 or type 2 patients and healthy controls.

On this clone: Its antigen is not known.

The CDR3 contains 15 residues. V dropped 0 bases and J dropped 4 bases, with 10 bases sitting between them. Germline-derived CDR1 and CDR2 are SNHLY and FYNNEI. TCRdb keeps only in-frame clones here, not all; method: immunoSEQ multiplex PCR. The sample shows more than 10,000 clones, 94% of them seen only once. Study outcomes and limitations: Healthy controls reportedly lacked the autoreactive clonotypes serially found in patients' blood.

The source of this sequence is a human donor with narcolepsy. This chain uses TRBV2 with TRBJ2-1; D unresolved. The source material was CD45RA- memory CD4+ T cells from PBMCs. Written as DNA, the CDR3 is TGTGCCAGCAGTGAAGCTGGTAAGGGTTACAATGAGCAGTTCTTC. The encoded protein is CASSEAGKGYNEQFF.